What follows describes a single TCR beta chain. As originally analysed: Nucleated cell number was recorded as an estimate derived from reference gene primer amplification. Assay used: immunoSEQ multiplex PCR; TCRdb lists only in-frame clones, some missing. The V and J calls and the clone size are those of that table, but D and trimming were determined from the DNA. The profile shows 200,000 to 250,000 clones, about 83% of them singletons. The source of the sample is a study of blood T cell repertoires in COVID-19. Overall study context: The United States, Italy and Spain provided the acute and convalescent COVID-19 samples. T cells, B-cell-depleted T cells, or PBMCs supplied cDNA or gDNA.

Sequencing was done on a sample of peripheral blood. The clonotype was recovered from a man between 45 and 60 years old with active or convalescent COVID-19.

The CDR3 loop reads CASSEGTGGSGTEAFF. CDR3 DNA: TGCGCCAGCAGCGAGGGGACAGGGGGTTCCGGCACTGAAGCTTTCTTT. This chain uses TRBV5-1 with TRBJ1-1, with 11 bases identical to TRBD1. Per germline, CDR1 SGHRS and CDR2 YFSETQ. This CDR3 spans 16 amino acids. The J segment lost 4 bases and the V segment lost 4 bases, leaving 9 bases of the junction unmatched.